This TCR beta chain was recovered during a study of cytomegalovirus exposure and HLA in healthy donors. General study findings and limits: It was 150 to 200 TCR beta chains that were listed as cytomegalovirus-associated. For presence/absence analyses, sequencing depth was assumed to be roughly uniform across donors.

With 60 Vbeta and 13 Jbeta primers, the PCR was carried out. The repertoire was sequenced with immunoSEQ multiplex PCR; TCRdb's copy has only in-frame clones and lacks some. The data show over 100,000 clones, with 10% seen just once and about 5% held by the top ten. This CDR3 contains 14 residues. Germline V gives CDR1 SQVTM, CDR2 ANQGSEA. With V trimmed by 5 bases and J by 8 bases, 10 bases remained unmatched. Notes on this clone: What it recognizes is unknown.

The source is a man aged 40-55 years in good health and CMV-seropositive. Material for sequencing was PBMCs. The J gene is TRBJ2-1, the V gene TRBV29-1; TRBD2 matches at 9 bases. The CDR3, as DNA: TGCAGCGTTAAAGGCGGGAGGGCCGGGGATGAGCAGTTCTTC. As protein: CSVKGGRAGDEQFF.